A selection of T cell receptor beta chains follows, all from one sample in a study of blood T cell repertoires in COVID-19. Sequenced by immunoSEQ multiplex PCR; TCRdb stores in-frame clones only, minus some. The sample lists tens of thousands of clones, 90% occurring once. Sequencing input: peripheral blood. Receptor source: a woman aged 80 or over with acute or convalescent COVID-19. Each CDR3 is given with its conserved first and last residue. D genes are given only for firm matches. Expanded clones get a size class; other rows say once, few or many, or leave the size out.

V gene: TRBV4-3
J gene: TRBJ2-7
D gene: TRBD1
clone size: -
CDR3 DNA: TGCGCCAGCAGCTCCGGGACAGGGCTTTACGAGCAGTACTTC
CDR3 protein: CASSSGTGLYEQYF

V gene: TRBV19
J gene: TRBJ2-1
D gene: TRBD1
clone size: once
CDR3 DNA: TGTGCCAGTAGCCGAACCCGGACAGGGAACAATGAGCAGTTCTTC
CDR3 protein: CASSRTRTGNNEQFF

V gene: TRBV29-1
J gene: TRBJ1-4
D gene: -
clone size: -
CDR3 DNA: TGCAGCGCTTTGGGACTTAATGAAAAACTGTTTTTT
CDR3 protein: CSALGLNEKLFF

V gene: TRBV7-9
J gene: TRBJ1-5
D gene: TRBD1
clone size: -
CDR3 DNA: TGTGCCAGCAGCTTAGGGACAGGGGTAAATCAGCCCCAGCATTTT
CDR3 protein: CASSLGTGVNQPQHF

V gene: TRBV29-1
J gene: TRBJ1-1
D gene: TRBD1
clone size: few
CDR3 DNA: TGCAGCGCACAGGGGTGGGGTACTGAAGCTTTCTTT
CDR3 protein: CSAQGWGTEAFF

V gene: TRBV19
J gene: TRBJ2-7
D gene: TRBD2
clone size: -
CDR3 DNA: TGTGCCAGTAGCCCTAGCGGGAGGGTATACGAGCAGTACTTC
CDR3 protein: CASSPSGRVYEQYF

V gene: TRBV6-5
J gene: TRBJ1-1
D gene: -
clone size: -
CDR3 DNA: TGTGCCACCAAAGACAGAACGGACACTGAAGCTTTCTTT
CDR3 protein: CATKDRTDTEAFF

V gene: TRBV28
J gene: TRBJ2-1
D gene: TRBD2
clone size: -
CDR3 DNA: TGTGCCAGCAGTTGGGGGAGCGGGAGTTCCTACAATGAGCAGTTCTTC
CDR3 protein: CASSWGSGSSYNEQFF

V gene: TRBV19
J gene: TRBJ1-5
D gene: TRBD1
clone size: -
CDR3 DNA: TGTGCCAGTAGTATAGGTTCGACAGGGACGCCCCAGCATTTT
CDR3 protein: CASSIGSTGTPQHF

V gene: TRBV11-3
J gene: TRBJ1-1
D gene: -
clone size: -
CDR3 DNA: TGTGCCAGCAGCTTAAGGGGGGGCACTGAAGCTTTCTTT
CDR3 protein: CASSLRGGTEAFF

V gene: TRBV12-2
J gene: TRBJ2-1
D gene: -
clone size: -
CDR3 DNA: TGTGCAAGTCGCTTAGCGATGGCAGCGGTTGGCAATGAGCAGTTCTTC
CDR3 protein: CASRLAMAAVGNEQFF

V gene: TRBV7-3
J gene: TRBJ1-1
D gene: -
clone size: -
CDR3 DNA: TGTGCCAGCAGCTTCCAGGCCAACACTGAAGCTTTCTTT
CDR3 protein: CASSFQANTEAFF

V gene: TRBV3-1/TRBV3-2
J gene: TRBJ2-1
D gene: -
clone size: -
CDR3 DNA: TGTGCCAGCAGCCGGACTCCCACGTCCTACAATGAGCAGTTCTTC
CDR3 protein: CASSRTPTSYNEQFF

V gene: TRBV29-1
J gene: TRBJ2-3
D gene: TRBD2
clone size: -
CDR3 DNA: TGCAGCGTTGATCCTAGCGGGGTCGGGGATACGCAGTATTTT
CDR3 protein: CSVDPSGVGDTQYF

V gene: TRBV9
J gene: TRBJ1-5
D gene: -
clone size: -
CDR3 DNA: TGTGCCAGCAGTAGAGCACAGGGAAGCAATCAGCCCCAGCATTTT
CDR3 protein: CASSRAQGSNQPQHF

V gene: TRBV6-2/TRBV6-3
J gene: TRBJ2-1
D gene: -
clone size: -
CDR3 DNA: TGTGCCAGCAGTCTTTACAATGAGCAGTTCTTC
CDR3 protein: CASSLYNEQFF

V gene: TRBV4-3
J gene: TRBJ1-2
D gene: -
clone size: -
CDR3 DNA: TGCGCCAGCAGCCAAGTCAGGGGCTTTAACTATGGCTACACCTTC
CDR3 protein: CASSQVRGFNYGYTF

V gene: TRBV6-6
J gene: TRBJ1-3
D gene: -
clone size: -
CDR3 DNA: TGTGCCAGCAGTTACCCCTTGCAGTTGCCTGGAAACACCATATATTTT
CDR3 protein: CASSYPLQLPGNTIYF

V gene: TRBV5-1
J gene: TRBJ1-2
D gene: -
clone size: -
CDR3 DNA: TGCGCCAGCAGCTTGGCCGGACAGAGGGGCTATGGCTACACCTTC
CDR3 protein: CASSLAGQRGYGYTF

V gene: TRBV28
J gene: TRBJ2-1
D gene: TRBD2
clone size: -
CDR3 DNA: TGTGCCAGCAGTTTAAGACTAGCGGGAGGGTACAATGAGCAGTTCTTC
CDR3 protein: CASSLRLAGGYNEQFF

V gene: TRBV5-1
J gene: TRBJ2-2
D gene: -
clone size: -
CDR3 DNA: TGCGCCAGCAGCTCGTGGGGGCGGGCTACCGCGAACACCGGGGAGCTGTTTTTT
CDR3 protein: CASSSWGRATANTGELFF

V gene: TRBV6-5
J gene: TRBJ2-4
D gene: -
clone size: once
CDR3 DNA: TGTGCCAGCAGTTCCCAGGGAGGGGGCAAAAACATTCAGTACTTC
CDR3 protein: CASSSQGGGKNIQYF

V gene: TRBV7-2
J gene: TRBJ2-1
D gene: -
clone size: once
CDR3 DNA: TGTGCCAGCAGCTTGACGGGACAACCATACAATGAGCAGTTCTTC
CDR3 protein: CASSLTGQPYNEQFF

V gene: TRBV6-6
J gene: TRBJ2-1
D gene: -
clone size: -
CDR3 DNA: TGTGCCAGCACCCCACGCCCGCGGGGCAATGAGCAGTTCTTC
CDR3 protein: CASTPRPRGNEQFF

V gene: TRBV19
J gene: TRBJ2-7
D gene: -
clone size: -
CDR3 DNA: TGTGCCAGTAGAGACGAGAGGCGCTCCTACGAGCAGTACTTC
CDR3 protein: CASRDERRSYEQYF

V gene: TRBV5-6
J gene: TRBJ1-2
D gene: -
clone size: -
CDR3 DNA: TGTGCCAGCAGCTTGAACAGGCCCTATGGCTACACCTTC
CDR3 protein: CASSLNRPYGYTF

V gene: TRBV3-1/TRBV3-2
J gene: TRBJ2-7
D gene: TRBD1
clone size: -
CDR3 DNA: TGTGCCAGCAGCCAGTCCCTTACAGGGGGCGACGAGCAGTACTTC
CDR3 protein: CASSQSLTGGDEQYF

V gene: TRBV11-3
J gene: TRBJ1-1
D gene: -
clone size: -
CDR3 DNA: TGTGCCAGCAGCTTAGGGTCAGGGGAAGCTTTCTTT
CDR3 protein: CASSLGSGEAFF

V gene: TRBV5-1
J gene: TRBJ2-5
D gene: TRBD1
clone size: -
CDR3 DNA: TGCGCCAGCAGCTGGCTCTGGACAGGCTCCGAGACCCAGTACTTC
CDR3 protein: CASSWLWTGSETQYF

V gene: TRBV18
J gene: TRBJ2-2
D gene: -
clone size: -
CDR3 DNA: TGTGCCAGCTCACCATCGAGAAACACCGGGGAGCTGTTTTTT
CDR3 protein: CASSPSRNTGELFF

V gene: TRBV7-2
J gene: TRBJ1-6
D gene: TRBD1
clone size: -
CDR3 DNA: TGTGCCAGCAGCCGGACAGGGGTCGGTAATGGATCACCCCTCCACTTT
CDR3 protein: CASSRTGVGNGSPLHF

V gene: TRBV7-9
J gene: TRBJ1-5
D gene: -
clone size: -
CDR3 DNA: TGTGCCAGCAACCAAGAGGGTCTCAATCAGCCCCAGCATTTT
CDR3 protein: CASNQEGLNQPQHF

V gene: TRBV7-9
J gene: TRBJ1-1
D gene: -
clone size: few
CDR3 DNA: TGTGCCAGCAGCTTAGCGCAGTTCGGCGAGGTGACAGCTTTCTTT
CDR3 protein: CASSLAQFGEVTAFF

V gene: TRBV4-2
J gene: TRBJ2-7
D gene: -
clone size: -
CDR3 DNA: TGTGCCAGCAGCCAAATGAGGGCGGGGCCTGACGAGCAGTACTTC
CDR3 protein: CASSQMRAGPDEQYF

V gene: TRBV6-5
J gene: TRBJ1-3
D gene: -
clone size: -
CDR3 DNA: TGTGCCAGCAGCTTCAGGGGTCTGGCTGGAAACACCATATATTTT
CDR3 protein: CASSFRGLAGNTIYF

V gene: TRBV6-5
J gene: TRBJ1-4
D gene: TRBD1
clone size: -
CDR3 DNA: TGTGCCAGCAGCCAAAGGGGGCTAGGTGAAAAACTGTTTTTT
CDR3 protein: CASSQRGLGEKLFF

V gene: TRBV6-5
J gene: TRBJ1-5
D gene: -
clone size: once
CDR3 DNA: TGTGCCAGCAGCCTTTACAGTGTTGATCAGCCCCAGCATTTT
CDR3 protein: CASSLYSVDQPQHF

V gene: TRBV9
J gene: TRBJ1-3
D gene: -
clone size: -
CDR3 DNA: TGTGCCAGCAGCGTGTCCCCACAGGCGAGCTCTGGAAACACCATATATTTT
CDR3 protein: CASSVSPQASSGNTIYF

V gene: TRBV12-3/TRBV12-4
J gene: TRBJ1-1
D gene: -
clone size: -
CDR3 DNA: TGTGCCAGCAGTTTAAAACAGGGTACTGAAGCTTTCTTT
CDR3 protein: CASSLKQGTEAFF

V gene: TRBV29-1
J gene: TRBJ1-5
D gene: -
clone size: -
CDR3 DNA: TGCAGCGTTGTTAGCCAGAGCAATCAGCCCCAGCATTTT
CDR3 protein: CSVVSQSNQPQHF

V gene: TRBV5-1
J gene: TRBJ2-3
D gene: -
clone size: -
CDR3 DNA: TGCGCCAGCAGCTTTAGGGGCGACCGAACAGATACGCAGTATTTT
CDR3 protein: CASSFRGDRTDTQYF

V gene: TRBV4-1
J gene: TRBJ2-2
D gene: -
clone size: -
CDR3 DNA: TGCGCCAGCAGCCTGTGGGGCCCCGAGACCGTTACCGGGGAGCTGTTTTTT
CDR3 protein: CASSLWGPETVTGELFF

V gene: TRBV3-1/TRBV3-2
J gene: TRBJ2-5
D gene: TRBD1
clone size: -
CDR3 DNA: TGTGCCAGCAGCCAAGATATCACAGGGGCAGCGACCCAGTACTTC
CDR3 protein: CASSQDITGAATQYF

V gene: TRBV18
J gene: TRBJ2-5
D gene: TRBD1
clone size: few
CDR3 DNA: TGTGCCAGCTCACCAGGGCGACAGGGTATAGAGACCCAGTACTTC
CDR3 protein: CASSPGRQGIETQYF

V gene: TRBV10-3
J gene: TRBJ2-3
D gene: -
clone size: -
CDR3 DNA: TGTGCCATCAGTAGAGCTAGCACAGATACGCAGTATTTT
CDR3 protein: CAISRASTDTQYF

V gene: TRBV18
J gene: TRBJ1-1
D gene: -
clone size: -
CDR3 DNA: TGTGCCAGCTCGTCAGGGCATGGGGGGATGGCTGAAGCTTTCTTT
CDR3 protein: CASSSGHGGMAEAFF

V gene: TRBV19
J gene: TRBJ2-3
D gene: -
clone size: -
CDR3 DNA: TGTGCCAGTAGACCGAGTAGCTTCCCCGATACGCAGTATTTT
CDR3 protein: CASRPSSFPDTQYF

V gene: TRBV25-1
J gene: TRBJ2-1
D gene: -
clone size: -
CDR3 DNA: TGTGCCAGCAGTGAATATCCGCGGGGCCCCCGTGAGCAGTTCTTC
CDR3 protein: CASSEYPRGPREQFF

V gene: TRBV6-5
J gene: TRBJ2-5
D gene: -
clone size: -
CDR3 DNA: TGTGCCAGCCCAGCCACTAGACTTCTGAGTGAGACCCAGTACTTC
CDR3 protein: CASPATRLLSETQYF

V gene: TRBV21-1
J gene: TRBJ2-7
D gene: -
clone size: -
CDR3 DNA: TGTGCCAGCAGCAAAGCGCAGGGTTCCCTTTCCTACGAGCAGTACTTC
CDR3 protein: CASSKAQGSLSYEQYF

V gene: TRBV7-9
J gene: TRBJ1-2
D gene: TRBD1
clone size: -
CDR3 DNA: TGTGCCAGCAGCTTAGCCGGGACAGGGGCGTTGGGCACCTTC
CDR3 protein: CASSLAGTGALGTF

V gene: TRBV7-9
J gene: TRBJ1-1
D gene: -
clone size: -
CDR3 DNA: TGTGCCAGCAGCTTAGCTTCCAGGGCTGATGAAGCTTTCTTT
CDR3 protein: CASSLASRADEAFF

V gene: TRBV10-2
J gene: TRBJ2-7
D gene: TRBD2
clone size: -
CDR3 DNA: TGCGCCAGCAGCAAGCGGGAGTACTACGAGCAGTACTTC
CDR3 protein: CASSKREYYEQYF

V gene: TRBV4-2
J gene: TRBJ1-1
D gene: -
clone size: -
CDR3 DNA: TGTGCCAGCAGCCAAGCTGGGGCGCTGGACACTGAAGCTTTCTTT
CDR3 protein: CASSQAGALDTEAFF

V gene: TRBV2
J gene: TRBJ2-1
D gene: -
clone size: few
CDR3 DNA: TGTGCCAGCAGAGAGGTTGCCTACAATGAGCAGTTCTTC
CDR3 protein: CASREVAYNEQFF

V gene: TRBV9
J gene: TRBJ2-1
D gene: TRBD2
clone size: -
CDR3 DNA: TGTGCCAGCAGCGTAGGGACTAGCGGGGGGGCTGGAGATGAGCAGTTCTTC
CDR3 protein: CASSVGTSGGAGDEQFF

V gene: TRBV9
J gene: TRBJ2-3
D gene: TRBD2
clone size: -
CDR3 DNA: TGTGCCAGCAGCCCTACGACTAGCGGGGGGCAGTATTTT
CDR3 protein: CASSPTTSGGQYF

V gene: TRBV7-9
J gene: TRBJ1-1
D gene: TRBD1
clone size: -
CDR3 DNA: TGTGCCAGCAGCATCAGGGGGGATACTGAAGCTTTCTTT
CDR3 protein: CASSIRGDTEAFF

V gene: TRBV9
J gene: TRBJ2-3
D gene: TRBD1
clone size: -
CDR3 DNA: TGTGCCAGCAGCGTAGCTCCTGGGACAGGCGCTTGGACAGATACGCAGTATTTT
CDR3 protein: CASSVAPGTGAWTDTQYF

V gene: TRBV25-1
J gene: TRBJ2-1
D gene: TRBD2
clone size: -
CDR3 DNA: TGTGCCAGCAGTGAAGCGGGGACTAGCGGGGCTCCGAGGGGGTTCTTC
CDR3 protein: CASSEAGTSGAPRGFF